The entry below describes one TCR beta chain. Mismatch with germline at one junction end may stem from a read error. This sample stems from a study of blood T cell repertoires in COVID-19. For the study at large: Material from acute and convalescent COVID-19 was sourced from the United States, Italy and Spain.

Recovered Cohort 3 donors showed two negative PCRs, clearance, or symptom resolution. The table came from immunoSEQ multiplex PCR; TCRdb's copy has only in-frame clones and leaves some out. The sample records about 250,000 clones, about nine tenths being singletons. CDR3 length equals 15 residues. The germline V gene has CDR1 SGHTA and CDR2 FQGTGA. The rearrangement joins TRBV7-3 to TRBJ1-1; 10 bases line up with TRBD1. The sample was PBMCs or T cells enriched from blood (not recorded which). The TCR was taken from a man between 40 and 49 years old who had recovered from COVID-19. The CDR3 region has the DNA TGTGCCAGCAGCCTAACCGGGACAGGGGTTCCTGAAGCTTTCTTT. It yields the protein CASSLTGTGVPEAFF.